This T cell receptor beta chain is from a study of CD8 T cells in ankylosing spondylitis. About this clonotype itself: Its antigen remains unidentified.

The V and J ends lost 2 bases and 2 bases respectively, with 14 bases between them. The CDR3 totals 16 residues. CDR1 is MNHEY, CDR2 SVGAGI, per germline. Study-wide results and caveats: In ankylosing spondylitis blood, a motif of roughly 8 highly homologous TCR beta variants appeared characteristic. Reports say disease-linked clones showed up significantly more in matched ankylosing spondylitis synovial fluid.

Molecular-barcoded quantitative 5'-RACE produced these TCR beta libraries. MiXCR was run by TCRdb on the 5' RACE reads, yielding one entry per CDR3 protein. The sample holds just under 550,000 distinct CDR3 sequences, 9.5% to 15% seen once. Sequenced: blood, either unsorted or a sorted T cell fraction (not recorded which). The chain joins TRBV6-5 to TRBJ2-3, with D unclear. The sequence was collected from a male donor with ankylosing spondylitis. The CDR3 bases are TGTGCCAGCAGTTACGGTCAGCTTCCCGTCACAGATACGCAGTATTTT. Translating gives CASSYGQLPVTDTQYF.